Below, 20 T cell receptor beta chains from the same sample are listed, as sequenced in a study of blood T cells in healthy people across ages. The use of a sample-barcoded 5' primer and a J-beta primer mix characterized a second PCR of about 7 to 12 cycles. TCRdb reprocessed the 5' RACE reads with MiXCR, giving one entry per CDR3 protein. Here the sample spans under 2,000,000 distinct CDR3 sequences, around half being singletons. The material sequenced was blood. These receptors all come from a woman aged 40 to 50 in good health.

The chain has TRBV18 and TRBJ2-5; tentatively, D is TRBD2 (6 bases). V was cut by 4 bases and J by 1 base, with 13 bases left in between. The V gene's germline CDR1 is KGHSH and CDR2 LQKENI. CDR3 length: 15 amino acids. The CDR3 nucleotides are TGTGCCAGCTCACTCCGTAGCGGATTCCAAGAGACCCAGTACTTC. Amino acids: CASSLRSGFQETQYF.

The CDR3 region has the DNA TGTGCCAGCAGCCGGGGGTTGCATGAGCAGTTCTTC. Amino acids: CASSRGLHEQFF. The chain links TRBV13 to TRBJ2-1; D is perhaps TRBD2 (6 bases). V lost 5 bases, J lost 8 bases, and 10 bases lay in between. The germline CDR1 and CDR2 sequences are PRHDT and FYEKMQ (reference sequence). The CDR3 has 12 amino acids.

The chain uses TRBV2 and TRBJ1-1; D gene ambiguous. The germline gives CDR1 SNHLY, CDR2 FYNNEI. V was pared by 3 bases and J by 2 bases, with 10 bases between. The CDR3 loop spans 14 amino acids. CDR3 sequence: CASSDYRTNTEAFF. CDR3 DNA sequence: TGTGCCAGCAGTGACTATCGTACCAACACTGAAGCTTTCTTT.

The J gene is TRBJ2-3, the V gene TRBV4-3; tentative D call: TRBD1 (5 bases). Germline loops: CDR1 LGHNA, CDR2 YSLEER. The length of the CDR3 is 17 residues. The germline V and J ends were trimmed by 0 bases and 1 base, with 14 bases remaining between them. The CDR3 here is CASSQDGAGMGTDTQYF. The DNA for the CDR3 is TGCGCCAGCAGCCAAGATGGGGCAGGGATGGGCACAGATACGCAGTATTTT.

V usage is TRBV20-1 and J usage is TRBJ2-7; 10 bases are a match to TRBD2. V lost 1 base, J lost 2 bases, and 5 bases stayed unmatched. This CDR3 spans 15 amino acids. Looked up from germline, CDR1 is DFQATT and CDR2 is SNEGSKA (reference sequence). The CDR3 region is CSARVGLAEPYEQYF. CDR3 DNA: TGCAGTGCTAGAGTCGGACTAGCGGAGCCCTACGAGCAGTACTTC.

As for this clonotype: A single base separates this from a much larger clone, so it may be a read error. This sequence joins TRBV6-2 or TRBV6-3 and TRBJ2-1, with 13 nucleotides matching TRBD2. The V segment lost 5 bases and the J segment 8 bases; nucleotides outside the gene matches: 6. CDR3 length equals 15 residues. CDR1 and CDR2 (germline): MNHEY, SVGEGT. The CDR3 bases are TGTGCCAGCAGTCGGACTAGCGGGGGCGTGGATGAGCAGTTCTTC. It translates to CASSRTSGGVDEQFF.

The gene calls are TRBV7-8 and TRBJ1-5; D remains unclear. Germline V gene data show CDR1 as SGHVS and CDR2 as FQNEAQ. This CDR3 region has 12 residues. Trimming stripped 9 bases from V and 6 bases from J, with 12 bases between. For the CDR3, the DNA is TGTGCCAGTAGCCTGCCCCCTCAGCCCCAGCATTTT. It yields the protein CASSLPPQPQHF.

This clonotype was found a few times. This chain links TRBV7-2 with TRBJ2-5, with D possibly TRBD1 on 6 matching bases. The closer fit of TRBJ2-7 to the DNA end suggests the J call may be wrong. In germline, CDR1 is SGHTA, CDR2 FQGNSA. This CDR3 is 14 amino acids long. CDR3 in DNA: TGTGCCAGCAGCTTAGGGGGGCCACTTCGCGAGCAGTACTTC. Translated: CASSLGGPLREQYF.

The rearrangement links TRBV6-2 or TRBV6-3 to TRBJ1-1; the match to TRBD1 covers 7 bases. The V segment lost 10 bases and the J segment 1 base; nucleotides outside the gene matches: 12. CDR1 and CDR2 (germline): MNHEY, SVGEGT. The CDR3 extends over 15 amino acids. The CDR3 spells CAIGQGGAGNTEAFF. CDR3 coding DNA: TGTGCCATCGGCCAGGGGGGCGCGGGGAACACTGAAGCTTTCTTT.

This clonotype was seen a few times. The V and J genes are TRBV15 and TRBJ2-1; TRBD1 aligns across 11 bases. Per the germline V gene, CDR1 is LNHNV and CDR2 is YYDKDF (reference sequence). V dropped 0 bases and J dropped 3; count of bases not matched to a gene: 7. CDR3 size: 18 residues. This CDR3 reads CATSRDTWGQGGYNEQFF. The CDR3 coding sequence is TGTGCCACCAGCAGAGATACATGGGGACAGGGGGGCTACAATGAGCAGTTCTTC.

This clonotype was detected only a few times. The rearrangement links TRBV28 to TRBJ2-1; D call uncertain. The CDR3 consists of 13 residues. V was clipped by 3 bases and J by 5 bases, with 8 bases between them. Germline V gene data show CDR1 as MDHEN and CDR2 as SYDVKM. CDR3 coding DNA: TGTGCCAGCAGTTTGTTGTTAGACAATGAGCAGTTCTTC. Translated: CASSLLLDNEQFF.

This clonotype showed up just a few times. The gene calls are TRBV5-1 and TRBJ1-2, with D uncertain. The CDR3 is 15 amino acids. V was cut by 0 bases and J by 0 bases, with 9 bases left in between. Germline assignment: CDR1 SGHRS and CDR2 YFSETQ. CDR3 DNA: TGCGCCAGCAGCTTGGATATGGCTACTAACTATGGCTACACCTTC. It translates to CASSLDMATNYGYTF.

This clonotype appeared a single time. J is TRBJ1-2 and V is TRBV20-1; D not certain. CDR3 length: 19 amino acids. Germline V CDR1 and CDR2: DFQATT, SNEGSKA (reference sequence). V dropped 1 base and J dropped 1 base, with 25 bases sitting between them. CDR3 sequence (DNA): TGCAGTGCTAGAGGGTTTGGCAGTCCATTACCGTGGATTAACTATGGCTACACCTTC. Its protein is CSARGFGSPLPWINYGYTF.

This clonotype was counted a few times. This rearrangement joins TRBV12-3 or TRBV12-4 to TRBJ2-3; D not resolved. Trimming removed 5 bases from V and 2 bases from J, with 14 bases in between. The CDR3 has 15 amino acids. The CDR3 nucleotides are TGTGCCAGCAGTCCGGGCCTAGTTCCCACAGATACGCAGTATTTT. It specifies CASSPGLVPTDTQYF.

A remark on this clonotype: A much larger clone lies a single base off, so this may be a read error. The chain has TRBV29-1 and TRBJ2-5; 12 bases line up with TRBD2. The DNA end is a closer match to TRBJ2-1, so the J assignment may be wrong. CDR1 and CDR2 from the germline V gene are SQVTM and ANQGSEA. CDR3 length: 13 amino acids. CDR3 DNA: TGCAGCGAAACGACTAGCGGGGGAGAGACCCAGTTCTTC. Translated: CSETTSGGETQFF.

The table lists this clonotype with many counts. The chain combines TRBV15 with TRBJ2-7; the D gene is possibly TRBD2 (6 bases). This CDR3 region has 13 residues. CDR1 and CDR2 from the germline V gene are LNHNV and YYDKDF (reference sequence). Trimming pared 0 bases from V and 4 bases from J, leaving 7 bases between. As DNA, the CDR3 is TGTGCCACCAGCAGAGATCGGGGGTACGAGCAGTACTTC. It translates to CATSRDRGYEQYF.

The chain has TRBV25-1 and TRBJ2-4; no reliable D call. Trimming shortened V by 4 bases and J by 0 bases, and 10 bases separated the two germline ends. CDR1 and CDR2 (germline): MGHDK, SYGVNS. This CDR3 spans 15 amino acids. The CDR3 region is CASSATVLAKNIQYF. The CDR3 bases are TGTGCCAGCAGTGCGACGGTACTAGCCAAAAACATTCAGTACTTC.

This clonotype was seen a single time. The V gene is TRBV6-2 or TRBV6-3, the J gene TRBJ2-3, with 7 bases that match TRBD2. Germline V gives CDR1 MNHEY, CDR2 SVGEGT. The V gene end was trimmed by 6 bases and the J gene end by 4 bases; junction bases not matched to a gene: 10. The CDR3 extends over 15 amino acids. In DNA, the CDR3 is TGTGCCAGCAGCACTCGGGGGGTACTTTCAGATACGCAGTATTTT. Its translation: CASSTRGVLSDTQYF.

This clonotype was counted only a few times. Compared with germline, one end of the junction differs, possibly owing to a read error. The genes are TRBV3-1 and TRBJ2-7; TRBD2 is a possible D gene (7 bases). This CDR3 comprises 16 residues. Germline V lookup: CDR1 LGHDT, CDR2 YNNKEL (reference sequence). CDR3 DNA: TGTGCCAGCAGTCAAGGGGGGGACCTTTACGGGGGTGAGCAGTACTTC. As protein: CASSQGGDLYGGEQYF.

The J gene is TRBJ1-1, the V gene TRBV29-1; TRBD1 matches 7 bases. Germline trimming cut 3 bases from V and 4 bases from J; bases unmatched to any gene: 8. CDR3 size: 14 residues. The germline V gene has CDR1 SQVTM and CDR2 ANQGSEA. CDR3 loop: CSVDPRGGVTEAFF. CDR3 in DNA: TGCAGCGTTGATCCCAGGGGGGGAGTCACTGAAGCTTTCTTT.